This entry features one T cell receptor (beta chain) sequence. In the authors' methods: The authors estimated nucleated cell counts from reference gene primer amplification. Here immunoSEQ multiplex PCR was the method, and the copy in TCRdb shows in-frame clones only, minus some. That table furnishes V, J and clone size, whereas the DNA furnished D and trimming. The table records about 54,000 clones, 90% of them present only once. This entry belongs to a study of blood T cell repertoires in COVID-19. About the research overall: Sites in the United States, Italy and Spain provided acute and convalescent COVID-19 samples. T cells, B-cell-depleted T cells, or PBMCs supplied cDNA or gDNA.

There are 12 residues in the CDR3. The junction had 6 bases not matched to a gene; V was cut back by 7 bases and J by 6 bases. The V gene's germline CDR1 is SQVTM and CDR2 ANQGSEA. Specimen: peripheral blood. The TCR was taken from a woman aged 40 to 49 with active COVID-19. This sequence joins TRBV29-1 and TRBJ2-1; TRBD1 aligns across 7 bases. Written as DNA, the CDR3 is TGCAGCGCACAGGGGTGGGGCAATGAGCAGTTCTTC. It is translated as CSAQGWGNEQFF.